The TCR beta chain described here comes from a study of OX40 agonist ivuxolimab in advanced cancers. About the study: Patients achieving partial responses numbered three: one hepatocellular carcinoma case and two cutaneous melanoma cases.

Any history of autoimmune disease or systemic immunosuppression disqualified patients. Points from the study as a whole: There were also nonresponders showing low normalized T-cell clonal expansion.

A remark on this clone: What it recognizes is unknown.

Clones were read by immunoSEQ multiplex PCR, and TCRdb kept only the in-frame ones, dropping some. The table shows about 86,000 clones, with 89% occurring only once. Germline assignment: CDR1 SGHRS and CDR2 YFSETQ. This CDR3 has 16 amino acids. Trimming cost V 4 bases and J 1 base; bases outside gene matches: 6. The source was CD4+ or CD8+ T cells sorted from blood, collected in a trial of the OX40 agonist ivuxolimab. The source of this sequence is an adult with an advanced solid tumor such as melanoma, head and neck, liver or kidney cancer. The V and J genes are TRBV5-1 and TRBJ1-3; TRBD1 agrees at 9 bases. CDR3 region: CASSALQGASGNTIYF. CDR3 DNA: TGCGCCAGCAGCGCGCTACAGGGGGCTTCTGGAAACACCATATATTTT.